This record concerns one TCR beta chain sequence. The table lists this clone with a few counts. What this receptor recognizes is not known. Base quality data are lacking; no much larger clone is found one base away. This specimen belongs to a study of beta chain features in type 1 diabetes (dated by TCRdb to between 2017 and 2018). With respect to the entire study: Mean age, gender distribution, total cell number and subset yield were not different between patients and healthy donors. A total of about 110 million sorted cells were examined across all samples, and the number of cells per subset was strongly correlated with RNA yield. In the study, TCRB repertoires of sorted circulating CD4+ T cell subsets from recently diagnosed type 1 diabetes patients were compared with those of matched healthy donors. Naive and central memory subsets were obtained from all 30 or so donors, but regulatory and stem cell-like memory subsets were isolated from only 8 patients and roughly 8 healthy donors. The research as a whole found: Because cDNA rather than genomic DNA was sequenced, highly expressing activated cells could have been over-represented, although no difference in activation and CD3 levels was found between groups. Because the HLA sub-analyses included only small numbers of individuals, any influence of HLA type on TCRB rearrangement was left unresolved. Shorter templates might have been favored by PCR, but patient and control samples were amplified and corrected together, so both groups would have been affected equally by any skew. The naive, central memory and regulatory TCRB repertoires appeared to resemble one another more closely among patients than among healthy donors. Type 1 diabetes patients showed a moderate but significant shortening of TCRB CDR3 length in all four CD4+ subsets. Patients with type 1 diabetes made fewer insertions and deleted more nucleotides at VDJ recombination sites, implying thymic rearrangement abnormalities.

From each donor, a single peripheral blood sample of 95 to 150 mL on average was drawn into heparinised tubes. A BD FACSAria II was used to sort naive, central memory, regulatory and stem cell-like memory CD4+ T cells with a panel that included CD45RO, CCR7, CD25, CD127, CD95 and CD27. Every sorted population had a purity above 95%. PBMCs were isolated immediately by Lymphoprep density gradient centrifugation and stained directly without culture. To minimize batch effects, samples were stained and sorted in pairs, one healthy donor with one patient per experiment. The High Capacity cDNA Reverse Transcription Kit was used to reverse transcribe all of the isolated RNA, meaning that expressed TCRB transcripts were what got sequenced. Deep immunoSEQ sequencing was applied to naive, central memory and regulatory T cell samples, giving an average of roughly 3.5 million total reads per sample. After sorted cells were lysed in RLT buffer, RNA was extracted with DNase-treated RNeasy Micro or Mini kits, with the choice depending on cell number. Each cell subset was processed on its own to prevent cross-contamination, while patient and healthy donor samples were processed together. The immunoSEQ multiplex PCR was used to amplify TCRB sequences from cDNA, yielding 87-bp fragments that span the CDR3 region. Sequencing of the amplicons was done on the Illumina HiSeq platform. Regarding the original processing steps: Synthetic template baselines were used to correct PCR bias computationally, reads within Hamming distance 2 were collapsed, and singletons that could not be merged were discarded. Reads were aligned against IMGT to assign V, D and J genes, CDR3 length and insertions or deletions at six rearrangement sites. Within each subset, clonotype counts were normalized to sorted cell number, and only after that were true diversity and Gini coefficients computed with the tcR R package. Repertoire sharing was quantified using the overlap coefficient calculated on TCRB nucleotide sequences. As a proxy for the pre-selection repertoire, out-of-frame TCRB sequences from naive cells were analyzed. TCRdb mirrors the immuneACCESS table, restricted to in-frame sequences. Some clones are absent from its copies; in checked studies, under half trace to an unresolved V gene, and the reason for the others is unknown. That table furnishes V, J and clone size, whereas the DNA furnished D and trimming. Counted in this sample were 600,000 or so clones; under 15% of them appeared once. Around 0.12% of the sample is taken by the ten largest.

The V end loses 6 bases and the J end loses 1 base, and a stretch of 15 bases separates them. CDR1 and CDR2, per the germline V gene, are SGHRS and YFSETQ. Reading from cysteine to phenylalanine, the CDR3 counts 15 amino acids. This entry keeps only the CDR3 DNA: 45 bases, framed from base 1. The source is a man aged 25-40 years with type 1 diabetes. The source material was naive CD4+ T cells from blood. The cell subset or site tag for this specimen amounts to: true naive CD4+ T cells. This sequence uses TRBV5-1 and TRBJ2-3; possibly the D gene is TRBD2, per 6 matching bases. The CDR3 region has the sequence CASNTGTPRTDTQYF. The nucleotide sequence is TGCGCCAGCAATACCGGGACTCCCCGCACAGATACGCAGTATTTT.